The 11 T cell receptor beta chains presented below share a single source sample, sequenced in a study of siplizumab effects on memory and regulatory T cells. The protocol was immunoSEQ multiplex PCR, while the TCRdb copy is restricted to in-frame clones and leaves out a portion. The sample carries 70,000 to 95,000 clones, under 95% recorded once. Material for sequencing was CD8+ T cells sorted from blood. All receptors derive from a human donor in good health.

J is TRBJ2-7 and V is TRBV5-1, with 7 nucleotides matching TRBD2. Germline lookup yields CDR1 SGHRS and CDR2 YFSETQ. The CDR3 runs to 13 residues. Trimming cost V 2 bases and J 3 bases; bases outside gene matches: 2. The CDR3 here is CASSLTSDYEQYF. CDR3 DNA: TGCGCCAGCAGCTTAACTAGCGACTACGAGCAGTACTTC.

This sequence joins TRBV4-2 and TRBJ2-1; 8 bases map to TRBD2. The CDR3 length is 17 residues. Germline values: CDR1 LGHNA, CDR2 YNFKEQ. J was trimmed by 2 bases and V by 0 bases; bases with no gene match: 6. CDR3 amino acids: CASSQDLNSGTYNEQFF. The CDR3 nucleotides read TGTGCCAGCAGCCAAGATCTTAATAGCGGGACCTACAATGAGCAGTTCTTC.

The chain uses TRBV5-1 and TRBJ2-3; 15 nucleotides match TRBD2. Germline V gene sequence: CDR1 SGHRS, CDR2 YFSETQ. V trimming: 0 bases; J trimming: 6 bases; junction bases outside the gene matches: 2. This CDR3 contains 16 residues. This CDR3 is CASSLVGLAGGDTQYF. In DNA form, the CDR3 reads TGCGCCAGCAGCTTGGTTGGACTAGCGGGAGGGGATACGCAGTATTTT.

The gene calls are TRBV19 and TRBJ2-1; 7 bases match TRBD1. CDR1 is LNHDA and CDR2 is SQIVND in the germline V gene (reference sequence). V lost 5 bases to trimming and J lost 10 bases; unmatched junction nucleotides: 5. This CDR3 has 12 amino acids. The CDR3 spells CASSPGQAEQFF. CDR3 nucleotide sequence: TGTGCCAGTAGTCCCGGACAGGCAGAGCAGTTCTTC.

This chain's CDR3 is CASSPQGALYEQYF. CDR3 in DNA: TGTGCCAGCAGCCCACAGGGGGCCCTCTACGAGCAGTACTTC. The chain carries TRBV7-8 and TRBJ2-7, with 9 nucleotides matching TRBD1. With V trimmed by 5 bases and J by 3 bases, 5 bases remained unmatched. Germline lookup yields CDR1 SGHVS and CDR2 FQNEAQ. CDR3 size: 14 residues.

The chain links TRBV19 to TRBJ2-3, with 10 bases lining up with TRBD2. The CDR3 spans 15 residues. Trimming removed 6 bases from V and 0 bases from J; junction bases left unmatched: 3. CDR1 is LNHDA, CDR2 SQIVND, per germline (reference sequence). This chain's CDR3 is CASSTSGTSTDTQYF. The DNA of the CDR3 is TGTGCCAGTAGCACTAGCGGGACTAGCACAGATACGCAGTATTTT.

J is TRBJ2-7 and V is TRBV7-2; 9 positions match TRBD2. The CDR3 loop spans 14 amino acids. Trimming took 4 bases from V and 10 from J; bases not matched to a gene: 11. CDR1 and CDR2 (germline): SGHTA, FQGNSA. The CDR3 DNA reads TGTGCCAGCAGCTCCATTGCTAGCGGGATCGGACAGTACTTC. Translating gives CASSSIASGIGQYF.

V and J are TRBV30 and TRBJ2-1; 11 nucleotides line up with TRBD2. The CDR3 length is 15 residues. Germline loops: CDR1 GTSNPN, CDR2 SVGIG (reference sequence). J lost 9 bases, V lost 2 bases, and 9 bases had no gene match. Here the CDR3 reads CAWSQLAGERVEQFF. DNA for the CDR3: TGTGCCTGGAGTCAACTAGCGGGAGAGAGGGTTGAGCAGTTCTTC.

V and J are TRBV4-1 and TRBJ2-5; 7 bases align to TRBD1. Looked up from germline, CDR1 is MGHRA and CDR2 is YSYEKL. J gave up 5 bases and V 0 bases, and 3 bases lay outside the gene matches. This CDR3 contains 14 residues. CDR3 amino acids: CASSQDSTGETQYF. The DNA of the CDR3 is TGCGCCAGCAGCCAAGATTCGACAGGGGAGACCCAGTACTTC.

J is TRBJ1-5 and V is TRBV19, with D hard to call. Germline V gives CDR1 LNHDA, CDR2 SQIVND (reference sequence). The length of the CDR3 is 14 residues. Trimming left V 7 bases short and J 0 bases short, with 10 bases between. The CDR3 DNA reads TGTGCCAGTAAAACGTTCATTAGCAATCAGCCCCAGCATTTT. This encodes CASKTFISNQPQHF.

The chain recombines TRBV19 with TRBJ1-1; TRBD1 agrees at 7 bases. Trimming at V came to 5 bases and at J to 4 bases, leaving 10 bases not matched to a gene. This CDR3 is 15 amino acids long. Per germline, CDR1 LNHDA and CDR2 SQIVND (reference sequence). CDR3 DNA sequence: TGTGCCAGTAGTCTTGACAGGGTGGGGAGCACTGAAGCTTTCTTT. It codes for CASSLDRVGSTEAFF.